One and the same sample provided the 31 T cell receptor beta chains below, sequenced in a study of identical twins. Each CDR3 protein is one row after TCRdb ran MiXCR on the 5' RACE reads. Of under 900,000 distinct CDR3 sequences listed, more than 9% were seen once; the top ten hold around 1.6%. These data also featured in a second study, about yellow fever vaccine responses in identical twins.

The source material was PBMCs. The receptors were gathered from a young woman in good health.

The chain couples TRBV3-1 to TRBJ1-1, with D hard to call. CDR1 and CDR2 from the germline V gene are LGHDT and YNNKEL (reference sequence). There are 12 residues in the CDR3. V lost 1 base to trimming and J lost 8 bases, with 8 bases between them. The CDR3 region has the DNA TGTGCCAGCAGCCAAGGTTTCGGGGAAGCTTTCTTT. Amino acid sequence: CASSQGFGEAFF.

This clonotype was detected only a few times. The chain is built from TRBV20-1 and TRBJ2-5; 12 bases are shared with TRBD2. This CDR3 has 16 amino acids. The V and J ends lost 3 bases and 5 bases, in that order; junction bases with no gene match: 10. CDR1 and CDR2 from the germline V gene are DFQATT and SNEGSKA (reference sequence). The CDR3 DNA follows: TGCAGTGCTAGTAGGGCTAGCGGGAGGGTACAGGAGACCCAGTACTTC. It encodes CSASRASGRVQETQYF.

This clonotype was found a few times. J is TRBJ1-6 and V is TRBV20-1, with TRBD1 as a possible D gene (5 bases). CDR1 is DFQATT, CDR2 SNEGSKA, per germline (reference sequence). Trimming shortened V by 2 bases and J by 3 bases, and 8 bases separated the two germline ends. The CDR3 runs 14 residues. The CDR3 bases are TGCAGTGCTAGACCTACAGGCTATAATTCACCCCTCCACTTT. Translated: CSARPTGYNSPLHF.

V is TRBV4-1 and J is TRBJ2-7; 7 bases align to TRBD1. The germline V gene has CDR1 MGHRA and CDR2 YSYEKL. The CDR3 runs 18 residues. The V and J ends lost 1 base and 1 base, in that order; junction bases with no gene match: 13. CDR3 sequence reads: CASSQGLILRDRSYEQYF. The CDR3 region has the DNA TGCGCCAGCAGCCAAGGCTTAATTCTCCGGGACAGATCCTACGAGCAGTACTTC.

The chain joins TRBV6-1 to TRBJ1-6; 8 bases map to TRBD1. This CDR3 spans 17 amino acids. The trim removed 0 bases at V and 5 bases at J, leaving 6 bases unmatched. The germline V gene encodes CDR1 MNHNS and CDR2 SASEGT. The CDR3 coding sequence is TGTGCCAGCAGTGAAGCGCCGGGCAGGGGGCATAATTCACCCCTCCACTTT. As protein: CASSEAPGRGHNSPLHF.

Ten or more counts support this clonotype. The genes are TRBV5-1 and TRBJ2-3, with 9 positions matching TRBD2. V was clipped by 6 bases and J by 6 bases; unmatched bases: 5. The CDR3 sequence is 13 residues long. Germline V gene data show CDR1 as SGHRS and CDR2 as YFSETQ. CDR3 in DNA: TGCGCCAGCAATAGCGGGAGTCATGATACGCAGTATTTT. As protein: CASNSGSHDTQYF.

V gene TRBV20-1 combines with J gene TRBJ2-3; 9 bases match TRBD1. This CDR3 spans 15 amino acids. Germline assignment: CDR1 DFQATT and CDR2 SNEGSKA (reference sequence). After removal of 3 bases from V and 5 bases from J, the junction contained 9 bases not matched to a gene. The CDR3 is CSARDRGIRGDTQYF. The CDR3 region has the DNA TGCAGTGCTAGGGACAGGGGAATCCGTGGAGATACGCAGTATTTT.

This clonotype has just a few counts. The J gene is TRBJ1-2, the V gene TRBV6-1, with 12 bases lining up with TRBD1. The CDR3 runs to 17 residues. The germline V gene encodes CDR1 MNHNS and CDR2 SASEGT. The J segment lost 7 bases and the V segment lost 2 bases, leaving 11 bases of the junction unmatched. CDR3 DNA: TGTGCCAGCAGTGAAAGGCCCGGGGACAGGGGGCAGTCTGGCTACACCTTC. It encodes CASSERPGDRGQSGYTF.

This clonotype was observed a handful of times. The chain is built from TRBV12-3 or TRBV12-4 and TRBJ2-3; D gene unclear. The germline V and J ends were trimmed by 3 bases and 5 bases, with 9 bases remaining between them. This CDR3 is 13 amino acids long. CDR3 sequence reads: CASSLQSRDTQYF. The DNA of the CDR3 is TGTGCCAGCAGTTTGCAGTCACGAGATACGCAGTATTTT.

V usage is TRBV20-1 and J usage is TRBJ2-5; perhaps TRBD2 as D (6 bases). The CDR3 totals 14 residues. The germline V gene has CDR1 DFQATT and CDR2 SNEGSKA (reference sequence). V lost 3 bases and J lost 5, with 16 bases in between. The DNA of the CDR3 is TGCAGTGCTAGGGTGAGACTAGGCGAGGAGACCCAGTACTTC. Protein sequence: CSARVRLGEETQYF.

This chain joins TRBV29-1 and TRBJ2-3; D uncertain. Trimming left V 2 bases short and J 5 bases short, with 8 bases between. Germline lookup yields CDR1 SQVTM and CDR2 ANQGSEA. The CDR3 covers 12 residues. The CDR3 DNA reads as TGCAGCGTTGAACCTTCGGAAGATACGCAGTATTTT. Protein: CSVEPSEDTQYF.

This clonotype turned up a few times. The chain uses TRBV4-2 and TRBJ2-4, with 12 bases matching TRBD2. This CDR3 has 22 amino acids. The V and J ends lost 0 bases and 3 bases, in that order; junction bases with no gene match: 18. Germline loops: CDR1 LGHNA, CDR2 YNFKEQ. The CDR3 DNA sequence: TGTGCCAGCAGCCAAGAATTGCCTAGCGGGGGGGCCAAGGGGTTCGTCAAAAACATTCAGTACTTC. It yields the protein CASSQELPSGGAKGFVKNIQYF.

In its sample, this clonotype was seen a few times. The chain carries TRBV20-1 and TRBJ2-5, with D perhaps given as TRBD1 or TRBD2 (6 bases each). V was cut by 6 bases and J by 1 base, with 15 bases left in between. The germline V gene encodes CDR1 DFQATT and CDR2 SNEGSKA (reference sequence). The length of the CDR3 is 14 residues. The CDR3: CSAGGGGIQETQYF. The CDR3 nucleotides read TGCAGTGCAGGGGGAGGAGGGATCCAAGAGACCCAGTACTTC.

There are a few counts of this clonotype. The gene calls are TRBV7-2 and TRBJ2-3, with TRBD2 matching 7 bases. Germline assignment: CDR1 SGHTA and CDR2 FQGNSA. The CDR3 sequence is 15 residues long. J was trimmed by 2 bases and V by 4 bases; bases with no gene match: 6. The CDR3 here is CASSSERGYTDTQYF. The CDR3 DNA follows: TGTGCCAGCAGCTCCGAGCGGGGATACACAGATACGCAGTATTTT.

This chain joins TRBV7-2 and TRBJ2-1; 9 bases map to TRBD1. J lost 7 bases, V lost 0 bases, and 13 bases had no gene match. The CDR3 has 18 residues. Germline V gives CDR1 SGHTA, CDR2 FQGNSA. The CDR3 loop is CASSLAPRTGGFLNEQFF. In nucleotides, the CDR3 is TGTGCCAGCAGCTTAGCCCCCAGAACAGGGGGCTTTTTGAATGAGCAGTTCTTC.

The chain employs TRBV3-1 and TRBJ2-3; D is uncertain. Germline CDR1 reads LGHDT; CDR2 reads YNNKEL (reference sequence). Trimming pared 1 base from V and 4 bases from J, leaving 12 bases between. This CDR3 is 15 amino acids long. As DNA, the CDR3 is TGTGCCAGCAGCCAAGGGTCCGCCTTTTCAGATACGCAGTATTTT. It yields the protein CASSQGSAFSDTQYF.

A few counts support this clonotype. The chain employs TRBV14 and TRBJ1-1, with 7 bases matching TRBD1. The germline gives CDR1 SGHDN, CDR2 FVKESK. J gave up 1 base and V 6 bases, and 17 bases lay outside the gene matches. This CDR3 has 18 amino acids. The CDR3 DNA sequence: TGTGCCAGCAGTTTCACGACAGGGACCTCTTTAGGGAACACTGAAGCTTTCTTT. Its translation: CASSFTTGTSLGNTEAFF.

This clonotype turned up a few times. The chain uses TRBV20-1 and TRBJ2-2, with D possibly matching TRBD1 (6 bases). Trimming took off 5 bases at V and 4 bases at J, with 17 bases between the two ends. The CDR3 has 15 residues. Germline V gives CDR1 DFQATT, CDR2 SNEGSKA (reference sequence). CDR3 coding DNA: TGCAGTGCTCCGGCCCCACCAGGGGTCACCGGGGAGCTGTTTTTT. Its translation: CSAPAPPGVTGELFF.

The chain uses TRBV5-1 and TRBJ2-1; 12 bases match TRBD2. After removal of 4 bases from V and 7 bases from J, the junction contained 9 bases not matched to a gene. This CDR3 has 16 residues. Looked up from germline, CDR1 is SGHRS and CDR2 is YFSETQ. This CDR3 reads CASSILPSGGENEQFF. The CDR3 DNA is TGCGCCAGCAGCATACTTCCTAGCGGGGGGGAGAATGAGCAGTTCTTC. The whole variable domain, filled in from reference TRBV5-1 and TRBJ2-1, reads KAGVTQTPRYLIKTRGQQVTLSCSPISGHRSVSWYQQTPGQGLQFLFEYFSETQRNKGNFPGRFSGRQFSNSRSEMNVSTLELGDSALYLCASSILPSGGENEQFFGPGTRLTVL.

This clonotype was observed a handful of times. The CDR3 reads CASSPWARSGGTDTQYF. DNA for the CDR3: TGTGCCAGCAGTCCCTGGGCAAGAAGCGGGGGCACAGATACGCAGTATTTT. V gene TRBV2 combines with J gene TRBJ2-3; TRBD2 matches 7 bases. CDR3 length: 17 amino acids. From germline, CDR1 is SNHLY and CDR2 FYNNEI. Trimming took 5 bases from V and 1 from J; bases not matched to a gene: 12. Based on the CDR3 plus reference TRBV2 and TRBJ2-3, the full variable domain is EPEVTQTPSHQVTQMGQEVILRCVPISNHLYFYWYRQILGQKVEFLVSFYNNEISEKSEIFDDQFSVERPDGSNFTLKIRSTKLEDSAMYFCASSPWARSGGTDTQYFGPGTRLTVL.

The chain couples TRBV5-1 to TRBJ2-1, with D maybe TRBD2 (6 bases). Deletions cut 4 bases from V and 5 bases from J, with 10 bases between. CDR1 SGHRS and CDR2 YFSETQ come from the germline V gene. The CDR3 totals 13 residues. Written as DNA, the CDR3 is TGCGCCAGCAGCGGGACTTCAAACAATGAGCAGTTCTTC. Protein product: CASSGTSNNEQFF.

The chain has TRBV11-2 and TRBJ2-3; 7 bases are shared with TRBD1. Germline lookup yields CDR1 SGHAT and CDR2 FQNNGV. The CDR3 loop spans 15 amino acids. V shed 1 base and J 5 bases; nucleotides not matched to a gene: 6. The CDR3 spells CASSLAPGQIDTQYF. The DNA of the CDR3 is TGTGCCAGCAGCTTAGCTCCGGGACAGATAGATACGCAGTATTTT.

This clonotype has a count of ten or more. One end of the junction fails to match germline, which may point to a read error. V gene TRBV5-1 combines with J gene TRBJ2-2; 8 bases match TRBD2. The CDR3 covers 16 residues. CDR1 is SGHRS, CDR2 YFSETQ, per germline. CDR3 sequence: CASSLGLAGNTGELFF. The CDR3 DNA reads TGTGCCAGCAGCTTGGGGCTAGCGGGGAACACCGGGGAGCTGTTTTTT.

In DNA, the CDR3 is TGTGCCAGCAGCCGTCTGAGGGGCTCCGGGCAAGAGACCCAGTACTTC. Translating it yields CASSRLRGSGQETQYF. The V gene is TRBV11-2, the J gene TRBJ2-5, with D perhaps matching TRBD1 or TRBD2 (5 bases each). V was shortened by 5 bases and J by 2 bases, with 18 bases between the two germline ends. CDR1 is SGHAT, CDR2 FQNNGV, per germline. This CDR3 has 16 residues.

This clonotype has at least ten counts. This chain uses TRBV12-3 or TRBV12-4 with TRBJ2-5, with D uncertain. The CDR3 runs to 13 residues. Trimming removed 4 bases at V and 5 bases at J, with 11 bases between. CDR3 bases: TGTGCCAGCAGTTCCTGGGCCGGGGAGACCCAGTACTTC. Amino acid sequence: CASSSWAGETQYF.

The J gene is TRBJ2-2, the V gene TRBV6-9; no reliable D call. The CDR3 length is 17 residues. Germline V lookup: CDR1 MNHGY, CDR2 SVAAGI. The V gene lost 0 bases and the J gene lost 5 bases, with 16 bases spanning the gap. The CDR3 here is CASSYSKNLIRTGELFF. The CDR3 DNA is TGTGCCAGCAGTTATTCCAAAAACCTAATTAGGACCGGGGAGCTGTTTTTT.

The V call is TRBV6-1, the J call TRBJ1-6; tentatively, D is TRBD1 (5 bases). Trimming left V 7 bases short and J 8 bases short, with 15 bases between. The CDR3 has 14 amino acids. Germline V gives CDR1 MNHNS, CDR2 SASEGT. In nucleotides, the CDR3 is TGTGCCAGCAATCCGGGACTTAGGGATTCACCCCTCCACTTT. This sequence encodes CASNPGLRDSPLHF.

This chain connects TRBV6-1 to TRBJ2-3, with 9 bases aligning to TRBD1. V shed 5 bases and J 4 bases; nucleotides not matched to a gene: 7. The CDR3 contains 15 residues. In germline, CDR1 is MNHNS, CDR2 SASEGT. CDR3 bases: TGTGCCAGCAGTACCCGGGACAGGGAGTCAGATACGCAGTATTTT. Protein product: CASSTRDRESDTQYF.

This clonotype has more than one count but fewer than ten. The rearrangement uses TRBV4-1 and TRBJ2-5; tentative D call: TRBD1 (5 bases). CDR3 size: 14 residues. The germline CDR1 and CDR2 sequences are MGHRA and YSYEKL. Trimming cost V 0 bases and J 6 bases, with 11 bases left between them. The CDR3 DNA sequence: TGCGCCAGCAGCCAAGAGGCAGGGAAGAAGACCCAGTACTTC. This encodes CASSQEAGKKTQYF.

The chain uses TRBV28 and TRBJ2-5; D may be TRBD1 or TRBD2 (6 bases each). V lost 6 bases, J lost 7 bases, and 21 bases lay in between. The CDR3 sequence is 15 residues long. Germline loops: CDR1 MDHEN, CDR2 SYDVKM. The DNA of the CDR3 is TGTGCCAGCAGCCGCCCCGCAGGGGACGGGGGGACCCAGTACTTC. It yields the protein CASSRPAGDGGTQYF.

The genes are TRBV12-3 or TRBV12-4 and TRBJ2-3; unclear D gene. This CDR3 has 14 amino acids. With 5 bases removed from V and 3 bases from J, the gap between germline ends came to 12 bases. The CDR3 bases are TGTGCCAGCAGTACCGGTCGCGGAACAGATACGCAGTATTTT. It encodes CASSTGRGTDTQYF.